The clone carrying this T cell receptor (beta chain) was counted between two and nine times. Its antigen remains unidentified. TCRdb used MiXCR to reprocess the 5' RACE reads, holding one entry per CDR3 protein. The repertoire consists of tens of thousands of distinct CDR3 sequences, with about 5% occurring once and the leading ten covering roughly 1.4%. This specimen belongs to a study of neurological immune-mediated disorders. Broader study findings: The most TCR clonal expansion was seen in HTLV-1-associated myelopathy, whereas the least was seen in multiple sclerosis, below the level in healthy controls.

The sorted libraries took some 1.1 million CD4+ or CD8+ T cells. This sequence originates from a woman younger than 30 with multiple sclerosis. Sample: CD4+ T cells from blood.

CDR3 loop: CASSPGSLNTEAFF. The CDR3 DNA sequence: TGTGCCAGCAGTCCCGGGAGCTTAAACACTGAAGCTTTCTTT. The chain joins TRBV27 to TRBJ1-1, with D hard to call. The CDR3 has 14 amino acids. V was cut by 5 bases and J by 2 bases, with 12 bases left in between. Looked up from germline, CDR1 is MNHEY and CDR2 is SMNVEV (reference sequence).